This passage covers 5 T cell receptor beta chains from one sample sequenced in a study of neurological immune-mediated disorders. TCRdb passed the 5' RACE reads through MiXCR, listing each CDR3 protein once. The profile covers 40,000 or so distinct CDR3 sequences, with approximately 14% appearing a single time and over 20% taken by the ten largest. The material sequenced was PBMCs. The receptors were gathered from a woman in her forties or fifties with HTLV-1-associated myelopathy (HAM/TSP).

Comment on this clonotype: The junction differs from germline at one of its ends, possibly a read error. CDR3 sequence: CASSLGARTDTQYF. CDR3 nucleotides: TGTGCTAGCAGCTTAGGGGCGAGAACAGATACGCAGTATTTT. The chain is built from TRBV7-7 and TRBJ2-3, with D tentatively TRBD1 (5 bases). Germline-derived CDR1 and CDR2 are SSHAT and FNYEAQ (reference sequence). CDR3 length: 14 residues.

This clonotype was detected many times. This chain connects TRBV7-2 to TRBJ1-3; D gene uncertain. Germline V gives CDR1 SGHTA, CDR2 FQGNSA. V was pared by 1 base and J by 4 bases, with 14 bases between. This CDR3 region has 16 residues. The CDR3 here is CASSLEVIGSGNTIYF. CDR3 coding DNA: TGTGCCAGCAGCTTAGAGGTGATCGGGTCGGGAAACACCATATATTTT.

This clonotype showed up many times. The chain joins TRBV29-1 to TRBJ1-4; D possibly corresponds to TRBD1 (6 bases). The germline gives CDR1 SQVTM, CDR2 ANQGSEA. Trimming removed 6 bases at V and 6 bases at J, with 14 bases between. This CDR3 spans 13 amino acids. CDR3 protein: CSVVAGGDEKLFF. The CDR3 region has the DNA TGCAGCGTCGTCGCCGGGGGCGATGAAAAACTGTTTTTT.

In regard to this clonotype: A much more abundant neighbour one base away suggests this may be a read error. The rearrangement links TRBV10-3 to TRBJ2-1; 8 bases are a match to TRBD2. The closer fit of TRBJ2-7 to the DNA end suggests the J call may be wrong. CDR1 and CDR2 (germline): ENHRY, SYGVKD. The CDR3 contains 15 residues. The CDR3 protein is CAISSGGNSYNEQYF. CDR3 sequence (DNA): TGTGCCATCAGCTCGGGGGGGAACTCCTACAATGAGCAGTACTTC.

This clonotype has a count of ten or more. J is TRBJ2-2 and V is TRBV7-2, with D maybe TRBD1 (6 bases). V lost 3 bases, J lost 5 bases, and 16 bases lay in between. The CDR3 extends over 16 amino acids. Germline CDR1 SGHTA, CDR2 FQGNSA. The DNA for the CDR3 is TGTGCCAGCAGCTTGCGTGAGGGGGTCCGAACCGGGGAGCTGTTTTTT. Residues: CASSLREGVRTGELFF.